The rows below give T cell receptor beta chains drawn from one sample of a study of T cells in localized non-small cell lung cancer. The repertoire was sequenced with immunoSEQ multiplex PCR; TCRdb's copy has only in-frame clones and lacks some. This table has 30,000 or so clones, roughly 86% appearing once. This specimen was peripheral blood, taken before any cancer treatment. These receptor sequences come from a male donor aged 60 or over with stage I lung adenocarcinoma. Each CDR3 is given with its conserved first and last residue. A D gene is named only where the DNA matches it firmly. Clone size, where shown, is once, few, many, or a class for clones that have expanded.

J gene: TRBJ1-5; clone size: -; V gene: TRBV6-5; D gene: -; CDR3 DNA: TGTGCCAAAACAGGAGAACTTAGCAATCAGCCCCAGCATTTT; CDR3 protein: CAKTGELSNQPQHF
J gene: TRBJ1-6; clone size: -; V gene: TRBV7-2; D gene: -; CDR3 DNA: TGTGCCAGCAGCTTAGCGGCGAATTCACCCCTCCACTTT; CDR3 protein: CASSLAANSPLHF
J gene: TRBJ2-1; clone size: -; V gene: TRBV29-1; D gene: TRBD2; CDR3 DNA: TGCAGCGTCCAGACTAGCGGGGGATTCGGGGGTGAGCAGTTCTTC; CDR3 protein: CSVQTSGGFGGEQFF
J gene: TRBJ2-3; clone size: -; V gene: TRBV9; D gene: TRBD2; CDR3 DNA: TGTGCCAGCAGCTCCAGAGCGGGGGGCGGCCGTGACACGCAGTATTTT; CDR3 protein: CASSSRAGGGRDTQYF
J gene: TRBJ1-4; clone size: -; V gene: TRBV27; D gene: TRBD1; CDR3 DNA: TGTGCCAGCAGGACAGGGGTCTCAACTAATGAAAAACTGTTTTTT; CDR3 protein: CASRTGVSTNEKLFF
J gene: TRBJ2-7; clone size: -; V gene: TRBV28; D gene: -; CDR3 DNA: TGTGCCAGTCTCCCATTAGGGTTCTCCTACGAGCAGTACTTC; CDR3 protein: CASLPLGFSYEQYF
J gene: TRBJ2-6; clone size: -; V gene: TRBV4-3; D gene: -; CDR3 DNA: TGCGCCAGCAGCCAAGATAGAGCGACCGAAGGGGGGGCCAACGTCCTGACTTTC; CDR3 protein: CASSQDRATEGGANVLTF
J gene: TRBJ2-5; clone size: -; V gene: TRBV7-8; D gene: -; CDR3 DNA: TGTGCCAGCAGCTTAGATTGGAAAGAGACCCAGTACTTC; CDR3 protein: CASSLDWKETQYF
J gene: TRBJ1-1; clone size: -; V gene: TRBV6-6; D gene: -; CDR3 DNA: TGTGCCAGCAGCGTACAGCCGAACACTGAAGCTTTCTTT; CDR3 protein: CASSVQPNTEAFF
J gene: TRBJ2-7; clone size: once; V gene: TRBV19; D gene: TRBD1; CDR3 DNA: TGTGCCAGTAGCTCAGCCGGGACAGGAGAAGACGAGCAGTACTTC; CDR3 protein: CASSSAGTGEDEQYF
J gene: TRBJ2-3; clone size: once; V gene: TRBV7-2; D gene: -; CDR3 DNA: TGTGCCAGCAGCTTAGGGGGGGCACCCACAGATACGCAGTATTTT; CDR3 protein: CASSLGGAPTDTQYF
J gene: TRBJ1-2; clone size: -; V gene: TRBV4-2; D gene: -; CDR3 DNA: TGTGCCAGCAGCCAAGATCGGGCTAGCAACTATGGCTACACCTTC; CDR3 protein: CASSQDRASNYGYTF
J gene: TRBJ1-5; clone size: -; V gene: TRBV19; D gene: TRBD1; CDR3 DNA: TGTGCCACCGCATTAGGGGAGACAGGGGCTAGCAATCAGCCCCAGCATTTT; CDR3 protein: CATALGETGASNQPQHF
J gene: TRBJ2-2; clone size: once; V gene: TRBV7-6; D gene: TRBD1; CDR3 DNA: TGTGCCAGCAGCTTACAGGGGGCTTCCACCGGGGAGCTGTTTTTT; CDR3 protein: CASSLQGASTGELFF
J gene: TRBJ2-7; clone size: once; V gene: TRBV19; D gene: TRBD1; CDR3 DNA: TGTGCCAGTAGTACCTCGGTGAGGGGACAGGGGTTTACCTACGAGCAGTACTTC; CDR3 protein: CASSTSVRGQGFTYEQYF
J gene: TRBJ1-1; clone size: few; V gene: TRBV19; D gene: -; CDR3 DNA: TGTGCCAGTAGTATGCAGGAGGAGAACACTGAAGCTTTCTTT; CDR3 protein: CASSMQEENTEAFF
J gene: TRBJ1-2; clone size: -; V gene: TRBV7-2; D gene: -; CDR3 DNA: TGTGCCAGCAGCCGGCACCGGGACAATAATGGCTACACCTTC; CDR3 protein: CASSRHRDNNGYTF
J gene: TRBJ1-1; clone size: once; V gene: TRBV19; D gene: -; CDR3 DNA: TGTGCCAGTACCCCACGGGGTCAAGATGAAGCTTTCTTT; CDR3 protein: CASTPRGQDEAFF